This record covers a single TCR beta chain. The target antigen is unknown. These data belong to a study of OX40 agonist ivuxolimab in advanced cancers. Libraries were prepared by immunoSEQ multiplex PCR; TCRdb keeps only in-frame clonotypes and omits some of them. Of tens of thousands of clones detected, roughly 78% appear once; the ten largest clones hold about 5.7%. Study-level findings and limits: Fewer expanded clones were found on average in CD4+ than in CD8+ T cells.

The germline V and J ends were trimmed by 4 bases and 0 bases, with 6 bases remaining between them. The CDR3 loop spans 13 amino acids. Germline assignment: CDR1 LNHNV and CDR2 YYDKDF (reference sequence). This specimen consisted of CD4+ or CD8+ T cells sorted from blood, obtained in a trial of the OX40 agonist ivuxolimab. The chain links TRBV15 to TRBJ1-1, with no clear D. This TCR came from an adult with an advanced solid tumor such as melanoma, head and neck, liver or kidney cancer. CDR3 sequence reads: CATSISLNTEAFF. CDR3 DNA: TGTGCCACCAGCATAAGTCTGAACACTGAAGCTTTCTTT.